The 4 T cell receptor beta chains below were found in one sample sequenced in a study of cytomegalovirus exposure and HLA in healthy donors. Assay used: immunoSEQ multiplex PCR; TCRdb lists only in-frame clones, some missing. The sample holds about 190,000 clones, more than 75% seen once. Sequencing used PBMCs. Receptors originate from a woman aged 18-29 years in good health and CMV-seronegative.

The chain is built from TRBV5-1 and TRBJ2-7, with 10 positions matching TRBD2. The CDR3 totals 15 residues. Germline assignment: CDR1 SGHRS and CDR2 YFSETQ. Trimming at V came to 0 bases and at J to 4 bases, leaving 4 bases not matched to a gene. CDR3 loop: CASSLGAGGSYEQYF. In nucleotides, the CDR3 is TGCGCCAGCAGCTTGGGAGCGGGAGGGTCTTACGAGCAGTACTTC.

This chain uses TRBV7-7 with TRBJ1-1, with 7 bases identical to TRBD1. The J segment lost 5 bases and the V segment lost 5 bases, leaving 8 bases of the junction unmatched. Germline CDR1 is SSHAT and CDR2 is FNYEAQ (reference sequence). The CDR3 extends over 14 amino acids. The chain's CDR3 is CASSPAGRGTEAFF. CDR3 coding DNA: TGTGCCAGCAGCCCTGCGGGCAGGGGGACTGAAGCTTTCTTT.

This chain connects TRBV27 to TRBJ2-7; 8 bases line up with TRBD2. This CDR3 spans 17 amino acids. Germline-derived CDR1 and CDR2 are MNHEY and SMNVEV (reference sequence). The V and J ends lost 4 bases and 3 bases, in that order; junction bases with no gene match: 14. In DNA form, the CDR3 reads TGTGCCAGCAGTTCCCCGGGGGGGGGTGAACGACTCTACGAGCAGTACTTC. It encodes CASSSPGGGERLYEQYF.

The rearrangement uses TRBV11-3 and TRBJ1-1; TRBD1 agrees at 7 bases. The CDR3 is made up of 13 amino acids. Per the germline V gene, CDR1 is SGHNT and CDR2 is YENEEA. The J segment lost 0 bases and the V segment lost 5 bases, leaving 0 bases of the junction unmatched. CDR3 protein: CASSGQVNTEAFF. Written as DNA, the CDR3 is TGTGCCAGCAGCGGACAGGTGAACACTGAAGCTTTCTTT.